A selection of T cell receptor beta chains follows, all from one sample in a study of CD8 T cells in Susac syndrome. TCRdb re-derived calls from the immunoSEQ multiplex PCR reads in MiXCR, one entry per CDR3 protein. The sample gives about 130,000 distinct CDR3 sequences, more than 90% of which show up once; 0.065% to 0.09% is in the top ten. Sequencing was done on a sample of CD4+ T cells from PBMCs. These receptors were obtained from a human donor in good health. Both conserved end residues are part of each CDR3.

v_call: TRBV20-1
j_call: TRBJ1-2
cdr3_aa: CSARRQGRGYTF

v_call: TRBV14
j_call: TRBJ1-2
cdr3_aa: CASSQVSGWGYTF

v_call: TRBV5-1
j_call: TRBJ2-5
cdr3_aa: CASSFRTSGTEETQYF

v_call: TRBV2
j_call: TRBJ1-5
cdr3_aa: CASTPRSGGNQPQHF

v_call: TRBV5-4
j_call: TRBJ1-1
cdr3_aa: CASSLGQGANTEAFF

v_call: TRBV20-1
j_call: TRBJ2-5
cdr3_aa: CSAPARAGRETQYF

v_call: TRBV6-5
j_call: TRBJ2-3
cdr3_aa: CASSYGARGSTDTQYF

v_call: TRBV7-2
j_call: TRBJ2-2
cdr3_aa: CASRLNTGELFF

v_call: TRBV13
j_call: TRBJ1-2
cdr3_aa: CASSTRINYGYTF

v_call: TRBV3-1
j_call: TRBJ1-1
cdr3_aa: CASSSFEGRAFF

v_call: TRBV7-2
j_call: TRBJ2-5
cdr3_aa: CASSLMGRGQETQYF

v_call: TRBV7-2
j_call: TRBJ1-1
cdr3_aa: CASSARTGGNTEAFF

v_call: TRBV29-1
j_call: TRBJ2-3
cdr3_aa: CSAEGGQGSDTQYF

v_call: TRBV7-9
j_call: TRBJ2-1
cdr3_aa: CASSPRQGAYNEQFF

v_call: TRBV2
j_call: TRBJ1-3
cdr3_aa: CATSGQGGNTIYF

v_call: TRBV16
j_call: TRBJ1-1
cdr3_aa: CASSQSTWDRNTEAFF

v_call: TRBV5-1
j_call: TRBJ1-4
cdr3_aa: CASSLPGAGLFF

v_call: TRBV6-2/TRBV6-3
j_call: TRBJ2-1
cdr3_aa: CASRTILGSYNEQFF

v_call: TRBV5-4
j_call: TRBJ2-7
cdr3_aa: CASSRPPGQVFDEQYF

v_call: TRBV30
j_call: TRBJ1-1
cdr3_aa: CATYRGDVTEAFF

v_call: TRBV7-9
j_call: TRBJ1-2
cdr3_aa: CASSLVYGYTF

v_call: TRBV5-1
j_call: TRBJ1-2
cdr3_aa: CASSFRDAFRDYGYTF

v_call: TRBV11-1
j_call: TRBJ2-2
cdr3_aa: CASSRQGAEELFF

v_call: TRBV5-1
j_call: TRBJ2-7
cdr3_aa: CASSQGQGDDGEQYF

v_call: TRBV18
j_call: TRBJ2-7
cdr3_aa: CASSPGGPEQYF

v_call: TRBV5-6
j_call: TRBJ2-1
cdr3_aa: CASSLWGSSYNEQFF

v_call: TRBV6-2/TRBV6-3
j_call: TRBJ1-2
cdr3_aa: CASKPSTDPYGYTF

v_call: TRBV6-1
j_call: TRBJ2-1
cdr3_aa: CASSDWEQFF

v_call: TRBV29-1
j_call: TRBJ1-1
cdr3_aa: CSARLVNTEAFF

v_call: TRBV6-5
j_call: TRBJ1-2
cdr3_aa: CASSREDRVNGYTF

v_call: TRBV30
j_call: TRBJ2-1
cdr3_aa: CAWSVGTSGSPYNEQFF

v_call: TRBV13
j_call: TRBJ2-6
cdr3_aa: CASSLRASGANVLTF

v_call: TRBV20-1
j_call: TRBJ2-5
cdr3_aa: CSAGGLAEETQYF

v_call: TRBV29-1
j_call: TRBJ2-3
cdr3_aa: CSGRTGPDTQYF